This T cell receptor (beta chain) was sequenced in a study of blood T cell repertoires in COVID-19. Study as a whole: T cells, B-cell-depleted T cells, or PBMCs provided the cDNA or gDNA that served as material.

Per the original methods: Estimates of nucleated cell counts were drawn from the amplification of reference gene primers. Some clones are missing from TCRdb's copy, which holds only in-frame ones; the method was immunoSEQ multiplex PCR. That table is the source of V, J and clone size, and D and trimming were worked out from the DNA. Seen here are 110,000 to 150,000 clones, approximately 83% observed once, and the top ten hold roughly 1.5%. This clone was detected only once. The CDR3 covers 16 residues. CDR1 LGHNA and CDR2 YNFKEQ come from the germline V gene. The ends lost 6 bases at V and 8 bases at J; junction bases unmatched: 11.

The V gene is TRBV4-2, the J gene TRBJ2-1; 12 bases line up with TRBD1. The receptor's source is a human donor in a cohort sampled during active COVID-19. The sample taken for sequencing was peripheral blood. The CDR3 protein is CASSLKAGTGGDEQFF. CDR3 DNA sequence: TGTGCCAGCAGTCTAAAGGCCGGGACAGGGGGCGATGAGCAGTTCTTC.